The rows below give T cell receptor beta chains drawn from one sample of a study of CD8 T cells in Susac syndrome. Via MiXCR, TCRdb re-called the immunoSEQ multiplex PCR reads, giving one row per CDR3 protein. The sample carries a few hundred thousand distinct CDR3 sequences, 95% recorded once. The sequenced material came from CD4+ T cells from PBMCs. Source of these receptors: a human donor with multiple sclerosis. CDR3s leave out the opening cysteine and the closing phenylalanine or tryptophan. Each record gives: CDR3 protein, V gene, D gene, J gene. D genes are given only for firm matches.

ASSRDRGRRNQPQH TRBV7-6 TRBD1 TRBJ1-5
ASSVASVGGTEQF TRBV9 . TRBJ2-1
SVAQGGAGTEAF TRBV29-1 . TRBJ1-1
ACSQGLNTEAF TRBV30 . TRBJ1-1
SVAQSLAYEQY TRBV29-1 . TRBJ2-7
ASSLADRGSQETQY TRBV5-1 TRBD1 TRBJ2-5
SARDLVGGRDKNQPQH TRBV20-1 . TRBJ1-5
SARDWAGGITDTQY TRBV20-1 TRBD2 TRBJ2-3
ASSFGSSGANVLT TRBV7-3 . TRBJ2-6
ASSKRETYNEQF TRBV4-1 . TRBJ2-1
ASSRLAGGRSYNEQF TRBV27 TRBD2 TRBJ2-1
SVLTGFNEQF TRBV29-1 . TRBJ2-1
ASGRVGFYNEQF TRBV6-5 . TRBJ2-1
ASSPRGHLYNEQF TRBV18 . TRBJ2-1
ASSQDLDRGRRAYT TRBV3-1 TRBD1 TRBJ1-2
ASSVGQGTVEQY TRBV3-1 TRBD1 TRBJ2-7
SASGGDKNIQY TRBV20-1 . TRBJ2-4
ASSQRLVGRY TRBV12-3/TRBV12-4 . TRBJ2-3
SVERQTDTQY TRBV29-1 . TRBJ2-3
ASSQDSRQGLAKNIQY TRBV4-3 TRBD1 TRBJ2-4
ASSRRDVSGELF TRBV7-9 . TRBJ2-2
ASRRTGTNEKLF TRBV27 TRBD1 TRBJ1-4
SASIAGASYNEQF TRBV20-1 TRBD2 TRBJ2-1
ASSQAESGNTIY TRBV4-1 . TRBJ1-3
SAADTKETQY TRBV20-1 . TRBJ2-5
ASSTDRNYGYT TRBV5-4 . TRBJ1-2
AMKDSNNEQF TRBV10-3 . TRBJ2-1
ASRRQTGGDQPQH TRBV12-3/TRBV12-4 . TRBJ1-5
ASRPDRADGYT TRBV2 TRBD1 TRBJ1-2
AVGRDSYEQY TRBV3-1 . TRBJ2-7
ASSLLNRDVTEAF TRBV5-1 . TRBJ1-1
ASRRTSGGTGEQF TRBV9 TRBD2 TRBJ2-1
AWASGIETQY TRBV30 TRBD2 TRBJ2-5
SVVSQYQETQY TRBV29-1 . TRBJ2-5
SARDSGTSGRSEQF TRBV20-1 TRBD2 TRBJ2-1
ASSSGTGEQY TRBV5-1 TRBD1 TRBJ2-7
ASSFISGFTEAF TRBV27 . TRBJ1-1
ASSQSWQGDQPQH TRBV3-1 . TRBJ1-5
ASSFSRGQETQY TRBV28 TRBD1 TRBJ2-5
ASSPMTSGSLY TRBV4-1 TRBD2 TRBJ2-7
SAPTTTGELF TRBV20-1 . TRBJ2-2
ASSLIQGGTGELF TRBV5-1 . TRBJ2-2
ASSFSGRGDTQY TRBV27 TRBD2 TRBJ2-3
ASSARVGTGTNEQF TRBV9 TRBD1 TRBJ2-1
ASSSGGEATDTQY TRBV7-2 TRBD2 TRBJ2-3
ASSSGRRNQPQH TRBV12-3/TRBV12-4 . TRBJ1-5
ASSQLSTGVGGELF TRBV4-1 TRBD1 TRBJ2-2
SATKSASGGNHGETQY TRBV20-1 TRBD2 TRBJ2-5
ASSVTRGVYEQF TRBV27 . TRBJ2-1
ASRVTGGSHEQY TRBV2 TRBD1 TRBJ2-7